Below are 17 T cell receptor beta chains sequenced from a single sample in a study of OX40 agonist ivuxolimab in advanced cancers. Profiled with immunoSEQ multiplex PCR; TCRdb holds only in-frame clones, not every one. The table includes approximately 80,000 clones, roughly 87% detected once. The sequencing used CD4+ or CD8+ T cells sorted from blood, collected in a trial of the OX40 agonist ivuxolimab. These receptors were collected from an adult with an advanced solid tumor such as melanoma, head and neck, liver or kidney cancer.

The rearrangement joins TRBV6-1 to TRBJ2-1; perhaps TRBD1 as D (7 bases). With 10 bases removed from V and 1 base from J, the gap between germline ends came to 17 bases. Germline CDR1 is MNHNS and CDR2 is SASEGT. The CDR3 is 15 amino acids. This chain's CDR3 is CATTAGQLSYNEQFF. CDR3 nucleotide sequence: TGTGCCACCACGGCGGGACAGCTGTCCTACAATGAGCAGTTCTTC.

The rearrangement joins TRBV30 to TRBJ2-7, with 7 bases identical to TRBD1. The CDR3 sequence is 13 residues long. Germline lookup yields CDR1 GTSNPN and CDR2 SVGIG (reference sequence). V shed 0 bases and J 5 bases; nucleotides not matched to a gene: 4. CDR3 sequence reads: CAWSVRTGNEQYF. The CDR3 bases are TGTGCCTGGAGTGTACGGACAGGCAACGAGCAGTACTTC.

CDR3 protein: CASSMREIQETQYF. The CDR3 DNA reads as TGTGCCAGTAGTATGAGGGAGATCCAAGAGACCCAGTACTTC. V and J are TRBV19 and TRBJ2-5; D may be TRBD2 (5 bases). This CDR3 has 14 residues. V was pared by 3 bases and J by 1 base, with 9 bases between. Germline V CDR1 and CDR2: LNHDA, SQIVND (reference sequence).

The V and J genes are TRBV28 and TRBJ2-5, with D unresolved. The CDR3 sequence is 16 residues long. CDR1 and CDR2 from the germline V gene are MDHEN and SYDVKM. V was pared by 8 bases and J by 2 bases, with 21 bases between. The CDR3 spells CASSLGSLVRQETQYF. The CDR3 nucleotides are TGTGCCAGCTCCTTGGGAAGTTTGGTCCGGCAAGAGACCCAGTACTTC.

The chain employs TRBV5-1 and TRBJ2-1; possibly TRBD1 for D (6 bases). This CDR3 contains 14 residues. Germline loops: CDR1 SGHRS, CDR2 YFSETQ. The V gene lost 2 bases and the J gene lost 7 bases, with 13 bases spanning the gap. The CDR3, as DNA: TGCGCCAGCAGCTTCGGACAGAACTTAAATGAGCAGTTCTTC. Protein product: CASSFGQNLNEQFF.

The genes are TRBV30 and TRBJ1-5; no firm D call. CDR1 GTSNPN and CDR2 SVGIG come from the germline V gene (reference sequence). This CDR3 spans 12 amino acids. Trimming took off 3 bases at V and 2 bases at J, with 5 bases between the two ends. The CDR3 sequence: CAWRTGNQPQHF. The CDR3 DNA reads as TGTGCCTGGAGGACTGGCAATCAGCCCCAGCATTTT. Full variable domain (missing parts from reference TRBV30 and TRBJ1-5): SQTIHQWPATLVQPVGSPLSLECTVEGTSNPNLYWYRQAAGRGLQLLFYSVGIGQISSEVPQNLSASRPQDRQFILSSKKLLLSDSGFYLCAWRTGNQPQHFGDGTRLSIL.

This clone was seen more than once but under ten times. The chain uses TRBV5-1 and TRBJ1-1; D not resolved. Germline CDR1 reads SGHRS; CDR2 reads YFSETQ. V lost 1 base, J lost 7 bases, and 11 bases lay in between. This CDR3 contains 13 residues. CDR3 protein: CASSLQGVHEAFF. The DNA for the CDR3 is TGCGCCAGCAGCTTGCAAGGAGTCCATGAAGCTTTCTTT. Using reference TRBV5-1 and TRBJ1-1 for the parts outside the CDR3, the full variable domain is KAGVTQTPRYLIKTRGQQVTLSCSPISGHRSVSWYQQTPGQGLQFLFEYFSETQRNKGNFPGRFSGRQFSNSRSEMNVSTLELGDSALYLCASSLQGVHEAFFGQGTRLTVV.

The chain carries TRBV25-1 and TRBJ1-3, with D perhaps TRBD1 (5 bases). Trimming cost V 6 bases and J 0 bases, with 15 bases left between them. The CDR3 runs to 16 residues. The germline CDR1 and CDR2 sequences are MGHDK and SYGVNS. CDR3 sequence: CASSLYRGSSGNTIYF. As DNA, the CDR3 is TGTGCCAGCAGCCTATACCGGGGCTCCTCTGGAAACACCATATATTTT.

The chain employs TRBV11-2 and TRBJ2-2; no firm D call. Germline CDR1 reads SGHAT; CDR2 reads FQNNGV. The CDR3 has 14 residues. The V end was cut by 2 bases, the J end by 6 bases, with 10 bases between. CDR3: CASSLTPYAGELFF. The CDR3 region has the DNA TGTGCCAGCAGCTTAACACCCTATGCCGGGGAGCTGTTTTTT.

V usage is TRBV5-6 and J usage is TRBJ1-1; D not certain. The CDR3 is made up of 14 amino acids. The germline CDR1 and CDR2 sequences are SGHDT and YYEEEE. Trimming left V 8 bases short and J 0 bases short, with 14 bases between. CDR3 loop: CASSIWVLNTEAFF. Written as DNA, the CDR3 is TGTGCCAGTTCGATCTGGGTGTTGAACACTGAAGCTTTCTTT.

The V gene is TRBV2, the J gene TRBJ2-2; D may be TRBD2 (6 bases). CDR1 is SNHLY and CDR2 is FYNNEI in the germline V gene. This CDR3 comprises 16 residues. V dropped 9 bases and J dropped 0 bases, with 17 bases sitting between them. The DNA for the CDR3 is TGTGCCAGGGGCAAAGTTGGAGGGTCGAACACCGGGGAGCTGTTTTTT. Its protein product is CARGKVGGSNTGELFF.

The chain recombines TRBV19 with TRBJ2-5, with D hard to call. This CDR3 contains 12 residues. V was pared by 6 bases and J by 4 bases, with 9 bases between. Germline V CDR1 and CDR2: LNHDA, SQIVND (reference sequence). Here the CDR3 DNA reads TGTGCCAGTAGGGGTTTGGGAGAGACCCAGTACTTC. Translation gives CASRGLGETQYF.

This sequence joins TRBV6-6 and TRBJ1-1; 10 bases are a match to TRBD1. This CDR3 has 14 residues. Germline V gene sequence: CDR1 MNHNY, CDR2 SVGAGI (reference sequence). Trimming removed 4 bases from V and 6 bases from J; junction bases left unmatched: 5. DNA of the CDR3: TGTGCCAGCAGTTTCCGGGACAGGGGCCCTGAAGCTTTCTTT. It translates to CASSFRDRGPEAFF.

V gene TRBV6-1 combines with J gene TRBJ1-5; D remains ambiguous. The V end lost 0 bases, the J end lost 1 base, and 10 bases lay between the germline ends. The CDR3 covers 16 residues. Germline V CDR1 and CDR2: MNHNS, SASEGT. The CDR3 loop is CASSEASRMSNQPQHF. CDR3 sequence (DNA): TGTGCCAGCAGTGAAGCGAGCAGGATGAGCAATCAGCCCCAGCATTTT.

The V and J genes are TRBV6-6 and TRBJ2-1; D call uncertain. There are 12 residues in the CDR3. In germline, CDR1 is MNHNY, CDR2 SVGAGI (reference sequence). Trimming took off 6 bases at V and 7 bases at J, with 10 bases between the two ends. The CDR3 loop reads CASRQFQNEQFF. The CDR3 coding sequence is TGTGCCAGCAGACAATTCCAAAATGAGCAGTTCTTC.

This chain links TRBV2 with TRBJ2-7; possibly TRBD1 or TRBD2 for D (5 bases each). There are 16 residues in the CDR3. Trimming removed 4 bases at V and 6 bases at J, with 22 bases between. Looked up from germline, CDR1 is SNHLY and CDR2 is FYNNEI. The CDR3 DNA follows: TGTGCCAGCAGTGGGGCTCGGACAACGGGGACGAGCGAGCAGTACTTC. It is translated as CASSGARTTGTSEQYF. The full variable domain, completed using reference TRBV2 and TRBJ2-7, is EPEVTQTPSHQVTQMGQEVILRCVPISNHLYFYWYRQILGQKVEFLVSFYNNEISEKSEIFDDQFSVERPDGSNFTLKIRSTKLEDSAMYFCASSGARTTGTSEQYFGPGTRLTVT.

The chain uses TRBV6-1 and TRBJ2-4; 7 bases match TRBD1. V lost 1 base, J lost 1 base, and 16 bases stayed unmatched. CDR1 and CDR2 (germline): MNHNS, SASEGT. The CDR3 spans 20 residues. DNA for the CDR3: TGTGCCAGCAGTGAAGTACAGGGGCTGGGGGCTGGGGTGGCCAAAAACATTCAGTACTTC. Encoded protein: CASSEVQGLGAGVAKNIQYF.